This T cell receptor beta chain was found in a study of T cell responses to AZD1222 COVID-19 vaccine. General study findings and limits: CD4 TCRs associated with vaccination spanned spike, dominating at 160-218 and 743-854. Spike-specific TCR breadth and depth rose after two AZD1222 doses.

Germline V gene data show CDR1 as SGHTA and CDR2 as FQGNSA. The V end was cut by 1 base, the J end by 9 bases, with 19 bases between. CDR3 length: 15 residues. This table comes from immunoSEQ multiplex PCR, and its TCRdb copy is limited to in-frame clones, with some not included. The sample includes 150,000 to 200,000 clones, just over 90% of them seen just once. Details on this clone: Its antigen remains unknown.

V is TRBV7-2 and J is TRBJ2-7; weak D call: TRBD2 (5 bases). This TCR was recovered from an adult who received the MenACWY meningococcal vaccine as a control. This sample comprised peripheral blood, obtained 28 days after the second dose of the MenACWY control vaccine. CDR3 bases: TGTGCCAGCAGCTTAGTCGTGGGAGAGCTTTCGGGGCAGTACTTC. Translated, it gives CASSLVVGELSGQYF.